These T cell receptor beta chains were read from a single sample in a study of technical replicates of blood from several donors. TCRdb's copy holds only in-frame clones and misses some; the assay was immunoSEQ multiplex PCR. Among about 56,000 clones listed, 80% to 95% were seen once. The sample comprised PBMCs. Receptor source: a human donor in good health. Some clones in this sample may be carry-over from other donors' samples. Both conserved end residues are part of each CDR3. Each record gives: clone size, J gene, V gene, D gene, CDR3 DNA, CDR3 protein. A D gene is named only where the DNA matches it firmly. Size is omitted from some rows. Given values are once, few, many or a class for expanded clones.

once	TRBJ2-7	TRBV5-8	TRBD1	TGTGCCAGCAGCTCCTACGGGACAGCCGCCTGGGAGCAGTACTTC	CASSSYGTAAWEQYF
NA	TRBJ2-7	TRBV11-2	NA	TGTGCCAGCAGCCGAGGGGACATGAGCTCCTACGAGCAGTACTTC	CASSRGDMSSYEQYF
NA	TRBJ2-5	TRBV6-6	TRBD2	TGTGCCAGCAGGGATCGGACTAGCGGCTCAAAGACCCAGTACTTC	CASRDRTSGSKTQYF
NA	TRBJ2-7	TRBV6-5	TRBD1	TGTGCCAGCAGTTACTCGAAAGGGGGCCCCTACGAGCAGTACTTC	CASSYSKGGPYEQYF
once	TRBJ2-1	TRBV5-4	NA	TGTGCCAGCAGCTTGGCTCGTGGGAGCCTTGAGCAGTTCTTC	CASSLARGSLEQFF
NA	TRBJ2-7	TRBV7-9	TRBD2	TGTGCCAGCAGCTTAGCGGGCGTAGCGGGCTACGAGCAGTACTTC	CASSLAGVAGYEQYF
NA	TRBJ2-5	TRBV7-3	NA	TGTGCCAGCAGCCCAAGGGGGGGCCACCAAGAGACCCAGTACTTC	CASSPRGGHQETQYF
NA	TRBJ1-2	TRBV30	NA	TGTGCCTGCCAGGGAGGGCGGCATTTCTATGGCTACACCTTC	CACQGGRHFYGYTF
NA	TRBJ1-2	TRBV5-4	NA	TGTGCCAGCAGCCCGCCGACAGTAAACTATGGCTACACCTTC	CASSPPTVNYGYTF
NA	TRBJ2-5	TRBV7-7	NA	TGTGCCAGCAGCTTCTCGGAACCCGGGGCCCAGTACTTC	CASSFSEPGAQYF
NA	TRBJ1-6	TRBV6-5	NA	TGTGCCAGCAGTTACTCGACAGACTCCTATAATTCACCCCTCCACTTT	CASSYSTDSYNSPLHF
NA	TRBJ2-6	TRBV27	NA	TGTGCCAGCAGTCTCGGCTCTGGGGCCAACGTCCTGACTTTC	CASSLGSGANVLTF
NA	TRBJ1-5	TRBV2	TRBD1	TGTGCCAGCAGTAGGACAGGGGAATATAGCAATCAGCCCCAGCATTTT	CASSRTGEYSNQPQHF
NA	TRBJ1-6	TRBV5-5	NA	TGTGCCAGCAGCTTCAGGCAGGGATATTCACCCCTCCACTTT	CASSFRQGYSPLHF
NA	TRBJ1-1	TRBV25-1	NA	TGTGCCAGTCAAACAGGGACCGAAGCTTTCTTT	CASQTGTEAFF
NA	TRBJ2-1	TRBV6-6	TRBD2	TGTGCCAGCAGTCGGACTAGCGGGGACAATGAGCAGTTCTTC	CASSRTSGDNEQFF
once	TRBJ1-1	TRBV5-1	TRBD1	TGCGCCAGCAGCGGGGGACAGGGGATGGGTGGCACTGAAGCTTTCTTT	CASSGGQGMGGTEAFF
NA	TRBJ2-5	TRBV5-8	NA	TGTGCCAGCAGCAACAGGGTCTCAGAGACCCAGTACTTC	CASSNRVSETQYF
NA	TRBJ1-2	TRBV6-4	TRBD1	TGTGCCAGCAGTGACTCTTGGGCAGGGGGCATAACTAACTATGGCTACACCTTC	CASSDSWAGGITNYGYTF
NA	TRBJ1-2	TRBV7-2	NA	TGTGCCAGCAGCTTAAATTCTGTTGGGGGGTATGGCTACACCTTC	CASSLNSVGGYGYTF
NA	TRBJ1-5	TRBV4-2	NA	TGTGCCAGCAGCCAGAATACCGTTACAGGGTTGCATCAGCCCCAGCATTTT	CASSQNTVTGLHQPQHF
NA	TRBJ2-7	TRBV14	NA	TGTGCCAGCAGTAAAGGCCTAGGACAGCTAACCTACGAGCAGTACTTC	CASSKGLGQLTYEQYF